The present T cell receptor (beta chain) was sequenced within a study of shared clonotypes between healthy human individuals. The V and J ends lost 0 bases and 0 bases respectively, with 13 bases between them. The CDR3 has 17 residues. Germline V gene lookup returns CDR1 SGHRS and CDR2 YFSETQ. The protocol was immunoSEQ multiplex PCR, while the TCRdb copy is restricted to in-frame clones and leaves out a portion. The sample records about 1.1 million clones, approximately 77% being singletons. Researchers partitioned CD4+ cells into CD45RA+ naive and CD45RA-negative memory subsets. V gene TRBV5-1 combines with J gene TRBJ2-1; the D gene is possibly TRBD2 (6 bases). This receptor was identified in a man between 18 and 29 years old in good health. Some clones in this sample may be carry-over from other donors' samples. The sequenced sample consisted of memory CD4+ T cells from PBMCs. Subset specified: CD45RA-negative fraction. The CDR3 DNA is TGCGCCAGCAGCTTGGGGGCCTCTAGCGTCTCCTACAATGAGCAGTTCTTC. This codes for CASSLGASSVSYNEQFF.